A selection of T cell receptor beta chains follows, all from one sample in a study of metastatic and nonmetastatic thyroid tumors. TCRdb reassembled clones from the PCR reads with MiXCR. The top ten hold 4.5% to 6% of the sample, which has several thousand clones, about 14% seen once. Sequences were obtained from blood. These receptors all come from a female donor with papillary thyroid cancer or a benign thyroid nodule (not recorded which). Some clones in this sample may be carry-over from other donors' samples. Each CDR3 is given without its conserved first and last residue. Each record gives: CDR3 protein, D gene, V gene, J gene. D genes are given only for firm matches.

CDR3 protein: ASIFGGRRGVGETQY
D gene: TRBD2
V gene: TRBV12-3/TRBV12-4
J gene: TRBJ2-5

CDR3 protein: ASSFARPTGMNTEAF
D gene: NA
V gene: TRBV18
J gene: TRBJ1-1

CDR3 protein: VSTFSYGNQPQH
D gene: NA
V gene: TRBV6-1
J gene: TRBJ1-5

CDR3 protein: SSSYGTPPYEQY
D gene: NA
V gene: TRBV6-5
J gene: TRBJ2-7

CDR3 protein: ATKRDPAGNQY
D gene: NA
V gene: TRBV6-2/TRBV6-3
J gene: TRBJ2-5

CDR3 protein: ASSIGGQPYNEQF
D gene: TRBD1
V gene: TRBV19
J gene: TRBJ2-1

CDR3 protein: ASSYWRYNEQF
D gene: NA
V gene: TRBV6-6
J gene: TRBJ2-1

CDR3 protein: ASISEERERESQY
D gene: TRBD2
V gene: TRBV28
J gene: TRBJ2-5

CDR3 protein: ASSLGHQPQH
D gene: NA
V gene: TRBV28
J gene: TRBJ1-5

CDR3 protein: ASSEREGVYGYT
D gene: NA
V gene: TRBV6-1
J gene: TRBJ1-2

CDR3 protein: ASPRQTRGTGELF
D gene: NA
V gene: TRBV6-8
J gene: TRBJ2-2

CDR3 protein: ASSLDRAYQPQH
D gene: NA
V gene: TRBV11-2
J gene: TRBJ1-5

CDR3 protein: ASSYRRTDYEQY
D gene: NA
V gene: TRBV6-5
J gene: TRBJ2-7

CDR3 protein: ASSQVVRGRDGYT
D gene: TRBD1
V gene: TRBV4-1
J gene: TRBJ1-2

CDR3 protein: ASSRTTGFTEAF
D gene: NA
V gene: TRBV5-1
J gene: TRBJ1-1

CDR3 protein: ASSPGTDYGYT
D gene: TRBD1
V gene: TRBV7-2
J gene: TRBJ1-2